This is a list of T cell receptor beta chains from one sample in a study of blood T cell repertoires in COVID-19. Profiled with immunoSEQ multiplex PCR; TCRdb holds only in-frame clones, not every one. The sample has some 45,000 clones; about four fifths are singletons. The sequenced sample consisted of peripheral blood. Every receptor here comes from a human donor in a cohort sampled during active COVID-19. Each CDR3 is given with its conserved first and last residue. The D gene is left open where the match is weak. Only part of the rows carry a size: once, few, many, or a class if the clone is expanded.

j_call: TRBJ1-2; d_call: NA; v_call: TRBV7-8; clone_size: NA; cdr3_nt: TGTGCCAGCAGCCGCGACAGTTTCTATGGCTACACCTTC; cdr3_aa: CASSRDSFYGYTF
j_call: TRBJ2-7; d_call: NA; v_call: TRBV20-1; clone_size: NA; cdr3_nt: TGCAGTGCGAGGCGTGAAAACGAGCAGTACTTC; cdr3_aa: CSARRENEQYF
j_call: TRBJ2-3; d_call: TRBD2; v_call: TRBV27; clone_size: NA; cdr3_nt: TGTGCCAGCAGTTTAAGCCTAGCGGGAAGTCCAGATACGCAGTATTTT; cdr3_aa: CASSLSLAGSPDTQYF
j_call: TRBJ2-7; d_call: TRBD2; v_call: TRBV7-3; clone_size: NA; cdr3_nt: TGTGCCAGCAGCCAGGGACTAGCGGGAGGGGAGCAGTACTTC; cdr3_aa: CASSQGLAGGEQYF
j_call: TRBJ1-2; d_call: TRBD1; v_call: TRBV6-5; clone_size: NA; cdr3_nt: TGTGCCAGCAGACAGGGGGCGAACTATGGCTACACCTTC; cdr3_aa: CASRQGANYGYTF
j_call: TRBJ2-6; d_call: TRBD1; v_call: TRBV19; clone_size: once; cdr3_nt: TGTGCCAGTAGTATCCGACAGGGGGTCCTCCCTGGGGCCAACGTCCTGACTTTC; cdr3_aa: CASSIRQGVLPGANVLTF
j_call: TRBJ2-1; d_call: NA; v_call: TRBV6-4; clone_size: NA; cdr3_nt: TGTGCCAGCAAGCAGGAAAGCTCCTACAATGAGCAGTTCTTC; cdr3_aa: CASKQESSYNEQFF
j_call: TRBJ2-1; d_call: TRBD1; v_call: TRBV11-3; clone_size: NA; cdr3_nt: TGTGCCAGCAGCGCACCGGGGGACAGGGCGGGTGAGCAGTTCTTC; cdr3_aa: CASSAPGDRAGEQFF
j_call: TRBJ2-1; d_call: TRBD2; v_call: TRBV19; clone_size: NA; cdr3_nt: TGTGCCAGTACCCCCCTGACTAGCGGGACCTACAATGAGCAGTTCTTC; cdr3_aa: CASTPLTSGTYNEQFF
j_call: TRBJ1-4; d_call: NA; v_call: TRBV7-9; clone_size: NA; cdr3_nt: TGTGCCAGCAGCTTAGCCGACGGAAGCGCAACCTTAGGAAAACTGTTTTTT; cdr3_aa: CASSLADGSATLGKLFF
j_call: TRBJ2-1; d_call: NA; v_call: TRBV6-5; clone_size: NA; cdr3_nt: TGTGCCAGCAGTTACCAGTTGGGGGGCAATGAGCAGTTCTTC; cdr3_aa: CASSYQLGGNEQFF
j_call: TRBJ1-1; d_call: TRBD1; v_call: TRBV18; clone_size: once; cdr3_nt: TGTGCCAGCTCGGGTTGGACAGGAAATACTGAAGCTTTCTTT; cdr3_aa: CASSGWTGNTEAFF
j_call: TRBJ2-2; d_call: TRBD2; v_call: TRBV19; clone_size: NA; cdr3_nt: TGTGCCAGTAGTCGTGGGCGGGAGCGGGCCGGGGAGCTGTTTTTT; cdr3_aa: CASSRGRERAGELFF
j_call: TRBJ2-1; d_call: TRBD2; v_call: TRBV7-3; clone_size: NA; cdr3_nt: TGTGCCAGCAGCCCGAAGCGGGAGATAAGCAATGAGCAGTTCTTC; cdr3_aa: CASSPKREISNEQFF
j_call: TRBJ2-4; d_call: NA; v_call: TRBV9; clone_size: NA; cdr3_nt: TGTGCCAGCAGCGCGGGACTAGCCAAAAACATTCAGTACTTC; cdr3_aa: CASSAGLAKNIQYF
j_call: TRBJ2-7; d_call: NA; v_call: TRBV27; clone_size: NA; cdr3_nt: TGTGCCAGCAGTTATAAACTCCTCTCCTACGAGCAGTACTTC; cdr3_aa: CASSYKLLSYEQYF
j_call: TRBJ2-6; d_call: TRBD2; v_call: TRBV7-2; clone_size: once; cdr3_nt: TGTGCCAGCAGCTTTGGTAGCGGGAGCACTGGGGCCAACGTCCTGACTTTC; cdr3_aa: CASSFGSGSTGANVLTF
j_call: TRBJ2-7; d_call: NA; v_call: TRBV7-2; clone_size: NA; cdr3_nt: TGTGCCAGCAGCTTAGAGTCTCAAGGGGCGTACGAGCAGTACTTC; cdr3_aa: CASSLESQGAYEQYF
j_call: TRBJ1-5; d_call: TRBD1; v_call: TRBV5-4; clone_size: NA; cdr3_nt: TGTGCCAGCAGCTTGAACTCCGGGACAGGGCATCAGCCCCAGCATTTT; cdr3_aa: CASSLNSGTGHQPQHF
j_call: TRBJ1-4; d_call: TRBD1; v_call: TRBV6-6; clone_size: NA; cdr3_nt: TGTGCCAGCAGTTCCCTGGGACAGTCAACTAATGAAAAACTGTTTTTT; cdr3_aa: CASSSLGQSTNEKLFF
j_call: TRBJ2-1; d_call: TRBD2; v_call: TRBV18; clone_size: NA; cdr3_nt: TGTGCCAGCTCACAAGTAGCGACTAGCGGACAGTACAATGAGCAGTTCTTC; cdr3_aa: CASSQVATSGQYNEQFF
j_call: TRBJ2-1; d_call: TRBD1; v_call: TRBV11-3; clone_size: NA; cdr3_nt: TGTGCCAGCAGCTCTAGACAGGGCTACAATGAGCAGTTCTTC; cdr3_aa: CASSSRQGYNEQFF
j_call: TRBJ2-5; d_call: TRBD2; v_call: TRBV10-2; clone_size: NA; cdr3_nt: TGCGCCAGCAGTTCACTAGCGGCGGCCCAAGAGACCCAGTACTTC; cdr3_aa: CASSSLAAAQETQYF
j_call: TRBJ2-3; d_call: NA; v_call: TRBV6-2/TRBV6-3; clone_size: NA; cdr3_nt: TGTGCCAGCAGTTACTCGGGCGCCCCAGATACGCAGTATTTT; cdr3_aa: CASSYSGAPDTQYF
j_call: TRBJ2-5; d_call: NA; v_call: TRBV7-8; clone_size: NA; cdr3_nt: TGTGCCAGCAGCATTACGCGGGGGGACAGTAAGGCCCAGTACTTC; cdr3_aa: CASSITRGDSKAQYF
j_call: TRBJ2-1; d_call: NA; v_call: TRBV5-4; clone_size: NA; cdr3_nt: TGTGCCAGCAGCTTGCCGAGCGGGTCCTACAATGAGCAGTTCTTC; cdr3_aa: CASSLPSGSYNEQFF
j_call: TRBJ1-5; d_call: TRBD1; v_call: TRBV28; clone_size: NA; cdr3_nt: TGTGCCAGCAGTTATTACAGGGGTGAGGGCAATCAGCCCCAGCATTTT; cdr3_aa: CASSYYRGEGNQPQHF
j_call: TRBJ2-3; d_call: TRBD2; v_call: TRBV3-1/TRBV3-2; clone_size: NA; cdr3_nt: TGTGCCAGCAGCCAAGCCGGGGCGGGAGGGCCCACAGATACGCAGTATTTT; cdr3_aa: CASSQAGAGGPTDTQYF
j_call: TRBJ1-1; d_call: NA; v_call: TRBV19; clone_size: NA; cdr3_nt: TGTGCCAGTAGTAAAAAACATTTGAACACTGAAGCTTTCTTT; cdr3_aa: CASSKKHLNTEAFF
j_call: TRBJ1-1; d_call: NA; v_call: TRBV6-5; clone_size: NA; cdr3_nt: TGTGCCAGCAGTTACGACCGGGGTCAATACACTGAAGCTTTCTTT; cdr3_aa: CASSYDRGQYTEAFF
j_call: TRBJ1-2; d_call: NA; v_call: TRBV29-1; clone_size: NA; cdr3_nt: TGCAGCGTGCGGGACTATAACTATGGCTACACCTTC; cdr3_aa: CSVRDYNYGYTF
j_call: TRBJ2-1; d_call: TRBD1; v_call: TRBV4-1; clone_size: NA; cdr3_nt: TGCGCCAGCAGCCCCCCTAGGGACAGGGCCTACAATGAGCAGTTCTTC; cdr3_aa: CASSPPRDRAYNEQFF
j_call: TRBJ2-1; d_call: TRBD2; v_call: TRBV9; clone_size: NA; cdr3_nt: TGTGCCAGCAGCCCCCGGAGTAGCGGGAGTAATGAGCAGTTCTTC; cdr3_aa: CASSPRSSGSNEQFF
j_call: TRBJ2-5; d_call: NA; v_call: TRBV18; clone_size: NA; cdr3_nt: TGTGCCAGCTCACCCACCGGAGGGACCCAGTACTTC; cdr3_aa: CASSPTGGTQYF
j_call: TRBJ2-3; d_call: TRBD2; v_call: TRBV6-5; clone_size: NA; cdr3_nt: TGTGCCAGCAGTCGAGCGGGAGCGGCAGATACGCAGTATTTT; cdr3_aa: CASSRAGAADTQYF
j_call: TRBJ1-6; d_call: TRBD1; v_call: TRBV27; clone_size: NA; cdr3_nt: TGTGCCAGCAGTCCAACCCCCCCAGGGGGAAAAGGGTCACCCCTCCACTTT; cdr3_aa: CASSPTPPGGKGSPLHF
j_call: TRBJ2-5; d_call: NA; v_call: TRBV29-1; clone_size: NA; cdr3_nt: TGCAGCGTTGCGTTGGAGACCCAGTACTTC; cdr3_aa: CSVALETQYF
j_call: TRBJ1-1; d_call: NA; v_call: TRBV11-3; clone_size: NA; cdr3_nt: TGTGCCAGCAGCGGCAGGGGAGTGGGAACTGAAGCTTTCTTT; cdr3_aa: CASSGRGVGTEAFF
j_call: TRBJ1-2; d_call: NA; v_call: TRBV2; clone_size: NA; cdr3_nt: TGTGCCAGCAGTGTCGAGGGTGACTATGGCTACACCTTC; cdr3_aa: CASSVEGDYGYTF
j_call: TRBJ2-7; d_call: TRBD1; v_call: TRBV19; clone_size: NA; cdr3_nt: TGTGCCAGTAGTCCCGGGACAGGCTACGAGCAGTACTTC; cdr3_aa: CASSPGTGYEQYF
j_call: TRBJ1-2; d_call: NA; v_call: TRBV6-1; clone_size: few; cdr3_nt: TGTGCCAGCAGTGAAGTAATGGGGGGGGTTGGCTACACCTTC; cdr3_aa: CASSEVMGGVGYTF
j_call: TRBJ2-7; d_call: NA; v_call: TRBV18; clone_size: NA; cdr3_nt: TGTGCCAGCTCTAGCGGCCCGACTAGGAACGAGCAGTACTTC; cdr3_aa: CASSSGPTRNEQYF
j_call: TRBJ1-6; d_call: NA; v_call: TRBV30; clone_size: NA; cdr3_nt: TGTGCCTGGAATGGGGCTCGAAATTCACCCCTCCACTTT; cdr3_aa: CAWNGARNSPLHF
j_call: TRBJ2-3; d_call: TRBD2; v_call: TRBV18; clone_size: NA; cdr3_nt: TGTGCCAGCTCATCCCTTTCGACTAGCGGGGACCCCACAGATACGCAGTATTTT; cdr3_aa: CASSSLSTSGDPTDTQYF
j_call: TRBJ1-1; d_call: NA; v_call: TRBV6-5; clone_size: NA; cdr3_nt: TGTGCCATCCGGATGGGGGCCGCTTTGGGGTATGAAGCTTTCTTT; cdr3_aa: CAIRMGAALGYEAFF
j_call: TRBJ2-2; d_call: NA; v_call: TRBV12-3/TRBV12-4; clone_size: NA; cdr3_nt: TGTGCCAGCAGTTTCTTCAGGGTCGGGGAGCTGTTTTTT; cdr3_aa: CASSFFRVGELFF
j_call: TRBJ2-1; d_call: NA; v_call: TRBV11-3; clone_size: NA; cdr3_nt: TGTGCCAGCAGCTTAGGATTTGCGAATGAGCAGTTCTTC; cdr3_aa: CASSLGFANEQFF
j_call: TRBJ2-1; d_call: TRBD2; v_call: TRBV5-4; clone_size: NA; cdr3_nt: TGTGCCAGCAGCCCGGGACTAGCGGGAGGGCGTGAGCAGTTCTTC; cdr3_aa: CASSPGLAGGREQFF
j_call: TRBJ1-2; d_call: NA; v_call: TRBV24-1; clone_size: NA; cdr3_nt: TGTGCCACCAGTGAACTTGAAATGGATGGCTACACCTTC; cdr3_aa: CATSELEMDGYTF
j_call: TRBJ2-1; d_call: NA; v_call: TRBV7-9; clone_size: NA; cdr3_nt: TGTGCCAGCAGCTTAGCGCGTGAGCAGTTCTTC; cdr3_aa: CASSLAREQFF
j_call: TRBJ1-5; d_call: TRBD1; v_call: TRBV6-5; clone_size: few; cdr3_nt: TGTGCCAGCAGTTACTCGGACAGGGGGCAGCCCCAGCATTTT; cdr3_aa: CASSYSDRGQPQHF
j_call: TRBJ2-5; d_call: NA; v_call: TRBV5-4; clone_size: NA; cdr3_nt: TGTGCCAGCAGCTCAGGACAGAGACAAGAGACCCAGTACTTC; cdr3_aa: CASSSGQRQETQYF
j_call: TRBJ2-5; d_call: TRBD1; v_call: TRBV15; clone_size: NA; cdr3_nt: TGTGCCACCAGCAGGACAGGGTCGGGGGAGACCCAGTACTTC; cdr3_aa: CATSRTGSGETQYF
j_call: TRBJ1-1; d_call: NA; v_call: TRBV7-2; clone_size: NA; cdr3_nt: TGTGCCAGCAGCTTAGCCCTTCGGGAGGCGAACACTGAAGCTTTCTTT; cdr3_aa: CASSLALREANTEAFF
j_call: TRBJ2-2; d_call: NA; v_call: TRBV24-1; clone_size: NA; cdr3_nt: TGTGCCACCAGTGATTTGCTAGACACCGGGGAGCTGTTTTTT; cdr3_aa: CATSDLLDTGELFF
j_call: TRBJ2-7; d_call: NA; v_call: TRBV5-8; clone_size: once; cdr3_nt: TGTGCCAGCAGCTTAGGGAAAGCGGACGAGCAGTACTTC; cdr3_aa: CASSLGKADEQYF
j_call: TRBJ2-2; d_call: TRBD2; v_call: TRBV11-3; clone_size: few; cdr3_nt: TGTGCCAGCAGCTTAGATCGAGGGACTAACTCGATTCGGGGCGGGGAGCTGTTTTTT; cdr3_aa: CASSLDRGTNSIRGGELFF
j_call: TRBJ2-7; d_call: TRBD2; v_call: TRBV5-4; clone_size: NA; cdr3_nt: TGTGCCAGCAGCTTGGGGGTTAGCGGGGGGCTTTACGAGCAGTACTTC; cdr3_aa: CASSLGVSGGLYEQYF